This T cell receptor (beta chain) came from a study of T cell responses to AZD1222 COVID-19 vaccine (dated by TCRdb to about 2021). With regard to the full study: Because spike-specific TCR depth and breadth did not differ between the two schedules, AZD1222 recipients who got a second dose at roughly 4 weeks were pooled with those who got a second dose at roughly 12 weeks. Trial participants were enrolled by age into 18-55, 56-69 and 70-plus year subgroups, with around 140, 26 and 57 TCR-sequenced participants respectively. A total of over 230 trial participants underwent TCR sequencing, of whom about 210 had received two doses of AZD1222 and 26 had received two doses of the MenACWY control vaccine.

Note on this clone: Its antigen remains undetermined. No base quality information exists; no much larger clone differs at one position.

This specimen's time point label, per the study, means: baseline before first vaccination. Samples from vaccinated people were obtained from the UK trials COV001 and COV002, which included a single-blind randomized controlled phase 2/3 trial of AZD1222 (ChAdOx1 nCoV-19) in healthy adults. For TCRbeta chain sequencing, PBMC samples from trial participants were taken at day 0 and at day 28 after the second dose. The CDR3 regions of human TCRbeta chains were analyzed by immunosequencing. From the authors' description of their analysis: Repertoire TCRs were matched against a reference library of SARS-CoV-2-specific TCRs generated with the MIRA antigen-specificity platform. Breadth was defined as the fraction of unique TCRs that were SARS-CoV-2-associated. Depth was defined as the fraction of total T cells that were SARS-CoV-2-associated. Using the MIRA data, each spike-specific TCR was mapped to the spike region that the TCR reacts to and placed in a CD4 or CD8 class. Log10-transformed breadth and depth values were compared by one-way ANOVA with Sidak's multiple comparisons tests. TCRdb took this table from immuneACCESS and kept in-frame rearrangements with V and J called. Such tables lack part of the clones; where checked against another copy, unresolved V genes explain under half of the gap, and the rest is unexplained. D and trimming come from the DNA, and the V and J calls and clone size come from that table. The sample table shows roughly 100,000 clones, and more than 75% are seen once. Of the sample, around 9.1% falls within the top ten clones.

General conclusions and limits of the study: Only a handful of AZD1222 recipients were SARS-CoV-2 seropositive at baseline, limiting conclusions about previously exposed vaccinees. After two AZD1222 doses, both the breadth and the depth of spike-specific TCRs were significantly higher than at day 0 and than in MenACWY recipients. Participants were mostly white British and included more females than males, and it was suggested by the authors that clonal diversity may have been underestimated. Because no day 14 peak-response samples were available, repertoires were characterized only after the peak T cell response. The 56-69-year group was small, and its depth increase did not reach significance, likely because of low power. The whole spike protein was spanned by vaccine-associated CD4 TCRs, and dominant responses were seen in regions 160-218 and 743-854. Reportedly, close to half of the unique spike-specific TCRs recognized epitopes lying outside the regions that are mutated in the B.1.351 and B.1.1.7 variants.

Sequencing was performed on peripheral blood, taken on day 0 of AZD1222 vaccination. This receptor was identified in an adult in good health.

The CDR3 reads as follows: CASINRGLGNNEQFF. The bases read TGTGCCAGTATTAACCGGGGACTTGGTAACAATGAGCAGTTCTTC. Recombination linked TRBV19 to TRBJ2-1; the D gene is perhaps TRBD2, from 6 matching bases. As encoded in the germline V gene (reference sequence), CDR1 is LNHDA while CDR2 is SQIVND. The CDR3 contains 15 residues, cysteine and phenylalanine counted. Solely the CDR3 DNA is kept, with 45 bases framed from the first base. The junction carries 18 bases between V and J, which are trimmed by 7 bases and 5 bases respectively.